This is a list of T cell receptor beta chains from one sample in a study of blood T cell repertoires in COVID-19. Here immunoSEQ multiplex PCR was the method, and the copy in TCRdb shows in-frame clones only, minus some. The top ten hold under 3.5% of the sample, which has 200,000 to 250,000 clones, 65% to 85% seen once. The sequenced sample consisted of PBMCs or T cells enriched from blood (not recorded which). The receptors here all came from a woman aged 60 to 75 who had recovered from COVID-19. CDR3s include the opening cysteine and the closing phenylalanine or tryptophan. A D gene is named only where the DNA matches it firmly. Some rows have no size entry. The others give once, few or many, or a class for an expanded clone.

J gene: TRBJ1-1
D gene: -
V gene: TRBV5-1
clone size: few
CDR3 protein: CASSLAMGGTEAFF

J gene: TRBJ2-5
D gene: TRBD2
V gene: TRBV5-1
clone size: -
CDR3 protein: CASSSMLTSGGQETQYF

J gene: TRBJ2-7
D gene: -
V gene: TRBV7-9
clone size: -
CDR3 protein: CASSLSTGRQYEQYF

J gene: TRBJ1-1
D gene: -
V gene: TRBV30
clone size: -
CDR3 protein: CAWSVSGAEAFF

J gene: TRBJ2-2
D gene: TRBD1
V gene: TRBV19
clone size: -
CDR3 protein: CASNPQGSSGELFF

J gene: TRBJ2-7
D gene: -
V gene: TRBV7-8
clone size: few
CDR3 protein: CASSSDGGPYEQYF

J gene: TRBJ2-7
D gene: -
V gene: TRBV16
clone size: once
CDR3 protein: CASSQVRQASEQYF

J gene: TRBJ1-4
D gene: -
V gene: TRBV29-1
clone size: -
CDR3 protein: CSVEPDYDGGTLFF

J gene: TRBJ1-5
D gene: TRBD1
V gene: TRBV19
clone size: -
CDR3 protein: CASKGTQGASNQPQHF

J gene: TRBJ1-3
D gene: -
V gene: TRBV18
clone size: -
CDR3 protein: CASSQTPSSGNTIYF

J gene: TRBJ2-7
D gene: -
V gene: TRBV7-9
clone size: -
CDR3 protein: CASSLSSEQYF

J gene: TRBJ2-7
D gene: -
V gene: TRBV23-1
clone size: few
CDR3 protein: CASSQSGEQPYEQYF

J gene: TRBJ1-6
D gene: -
V gene: TRBV7-6
clone size: -
CDR3 protein: CASSRGSGFNSPLHF

J gene: TRBJ1-2
D gene: -
V gene: TRBV19
clone size: -
CDR3 protein: CASSRGGLDGYTF

J gene: TRBJ2-7
D gene: TRBD1
V gene: TRBV11-1
clone size: once
CDR3 protein: CASSLNRGRGSDEQYF

J gene: TRBJ1-4
D gene: -
V gene: TRBV6-5
clone size: -
CDR3 protein: CASRRDAGNEKLFF

J gene: TRBJ2-5
D gene: -
V gene: TRBV11-2
clone size: -
CDR3 protein: CASSPFAGFQETQYF

J gene: TRBJ2-1
D gene: TRBD2
V gene: TRBV5-8
clone size: -
CDR3 protein: CASRRGGGSHNEQFF

J gene: TRBJ2-5
D gene: TRBD2
V gene: TRBV6-2/TRBV6-3
clone size: -
CDR3 protein: CASSLRTRLAGTETQYF

J gene: TRBJ2-3
D gene: TRBD2
V gene: TRBV5-1
clone size: -
CDR3 protein: CASSLTLAGTTDTQYF

J gene: TRBJ1-5
D gene: -
V gene: TRBV6-2/TRBV6-3
clone size: -
CDR3 protein: CASSYLSSNQPQHF

J gene: TRBJ2-2
D gene: -
V gene: TRBV9
clone size: -
CDR3 protein: CASSVVGQTRGELFF

J gene: TRBJ2-1
D gene: TRBD2
V gene: TRBV20-1
clone size: -
CDR3 protein: CVGGRYNEQFF

J gene: TRBJ2-5
D gene: TRBD2
V gene: TRBV5-1
clone size: -
CDR3 protein: CASSLALAGRETQYF

J gene: TRBJ2-3
D gene: -
V gene: TRBV7-2
clone size: -
CDR3 protein: CASSLRVVGEWGLDTQYF

J gene: TRBJ2-1
D gene: TRBD1
V gene: TRBV7-9
clone size: -
CDR3 protein: CASSFTGGSAHEQFF

J gene: TRBJ1-6
D gene: -
V gene: TRBV7-2
clone size: few
CDR3 protein: CASSLAGPPNSPLHF

J gene: TRBJ2-7
D gene: -
V gene: TRBV14
clone size: -
CDR3 protein: CASSSTGWDYEQYF

J gene: TRBJ1-2
D gene: TRBD1
V gene: TRBV6-1
clone size: -
CDR3 protein: CASSEAGGTGGENGYTF

J gene: TRBJ2-7
D gene: TRBD1
V gene: TRBV4-2
clone size: -
CDR3 protein: CASSQGKGASYEQYF

J gene: TRBJ2-4
D gene: -
V gene: TRBV4-1
clone size: -
CDR3 protein: CASSPGEEGNIQYF

J gene: TRBJ1-6
D gene: -
V gene: TRBV4-3
clone size: -
CDR3 protein: CASSLGGATDNSPLHF

J gene: TRBJ2-7
D gene: TRBD2
V gene: TRBV6-4
clone size: -
CDR3 protein: CASSDSGQRDLGCHEQYF

J gene: TRBJ1-1
D gene: -
V gene: TRBV7-6
clone size: -
CDR3 protein: CASSSTVNTEAFF

J gene: TRBJ2-1
D gene: TRBD2
V gene: TRBV19
clone size: -
CDR3 protein: CASRGGLGVNEQFF

J gene: TRBJ2-7
D gene: -
V gene: TRBV7-9
clone size: few
CDR3 protein: CASSSPGSYEQYF

J gene: TRBJ1-3
D gene: -
V gene: TRBV18
clone size: few
CDR3 protein: CASSPSAASGNTIYF

J gene: TRBJ2-5
D gene: -
V gene: TRBV7-9
clone size: once
CDR3 protein: CASSFSGTPIETQYF

J gene: TRBJ2-3
D gene: TRBD2
V gene: TRBV4-1
clone size: -
CDR3 protein: CASSDNGLAGGRDTQYF

J gene: TRBJ1-2
D gene: TRBD1
V gene: TRBV3-1/TRBV3-2
clone size: -
CDR3 protein: CASSQEDRLDRYTF

J gene: TRBJ1-5
D gene: -
V gene: TRBV7-2
clone size: -
CDR3 protein: CASSNFGDFNQPQHF

J gene: TRBJ2-2
D gene: -
V gene: TRBV10-1
clone size: -
CDR3 protein: CASSGANTGELFF

J gene: TRBJ1-2
D gene: -
V gene: TRBV29-1
clone size: -
CDR3 protein: CSVEKTGNGYTF

J gene: TRBJ2-5
D gene: TRBD2
V gene: TRBV4-1
clone size: -
CDR3 protein: CASSQGGTIQETQYF

J gene: TRBJ1-4
D gene: TRBD1
V gene: TRBV7-6
clone size: -
CDR3 protein: CASSPDRVISEKLFF

J gene: TRBJ2-3
D gene: -
V gene: TRBV19
clone size: -
CDR3 protein: CASSTGTPQYF

J gene: TRBJ2-7
D gene: -
V gene: TRBV12-3/TRBV12-4
clone size: once
CDR3 protein: CASSFRYEQYF

J gene: TRBJ1-6
D gene: -
V gene: TRBV3-1/TRBV3-2
clone size: -
CDR3 protein: CASSQDRDSPLHF

J gene: TRBJ2-3
D gene: -
V gene: TRBV6-5
clone size: -
CDR3 protein: CASSQRDSATDTQYF

J gene: TRBJ1-5
D gene: -
V gene: TRBV18
clone size: -
CDR3 protein: CASSRNRDDQPQHF

J gene: TRBJ1-2
D gene: TRBD1
V gene: TRBV12-5
clone size: once
CDR3 protein: CASGLPQGTVLYGYTF

J gene: TRBJ1-2
D gene: -
V gene: TRBV6-5
clone size: few
CDR3 protein: CASRFRQTNYGYTF